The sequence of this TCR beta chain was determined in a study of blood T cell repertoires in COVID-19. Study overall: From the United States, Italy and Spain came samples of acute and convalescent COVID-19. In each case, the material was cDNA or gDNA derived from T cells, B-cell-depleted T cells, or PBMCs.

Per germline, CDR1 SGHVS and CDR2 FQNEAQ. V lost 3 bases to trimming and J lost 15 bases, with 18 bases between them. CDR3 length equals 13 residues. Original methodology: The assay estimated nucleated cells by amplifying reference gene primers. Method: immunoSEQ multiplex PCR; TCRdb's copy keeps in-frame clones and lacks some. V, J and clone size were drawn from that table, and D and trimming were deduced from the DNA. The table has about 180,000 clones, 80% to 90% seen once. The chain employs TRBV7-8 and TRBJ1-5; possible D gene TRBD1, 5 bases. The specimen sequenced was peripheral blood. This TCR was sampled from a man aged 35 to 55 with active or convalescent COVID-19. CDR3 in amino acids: CASSLTELSGPHF. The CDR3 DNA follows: TGTGCCAGCAGCTTGACAGAATTATCCGGTCCGCATTTT.